This T cell receptor (beta chain) was documented in a study of CD8+ T cells in alopecia areata. General study results and limits: Uncertainty remains about how baseline CD8+ expansion links to response, with one nonresponder. Tofacitinib yielded significantly lower scalp clonality and fewer expanded CD8+ clones among the top 100. Greater clonality was observed in lesional scalp samples, especially alopecia totalis/universalis, versus normal scalp.

Treatment: oral pan-JAK inhibitor, 5-10 mg twice daily. Extracted RNA was reverse transcribed, and the resulting cDNA served as sequencing template. Clones were sequenced by immunoSEQ multiplex PCR, and TCRdb holds only the in-frame ones, with some missing. This sample has some 190,000 clones; approximately 67% occur once, and the top ten carry 1.3%. Trimming took 1 base from V and 8 from J, leaving 8 bases between them. The CDR3 contains 11 residues. Germline CDR1 reads DFQATT; CDR2 reads SNEGSKA (reference sequence). In the case of this clone: The antigen remains unidentified. The same CDR3 also results from other DNA sequences found in this sample.

The origin of this receptor is a human donor with alopecia areata. The chain links TRBV20-1 to TRBJ1-2; TRBD1 might be the D (5 bases). This material consisted of CD4+ T cells sorted from blood, taken between weeks 49 and 50, from a patient treated with tofacitinib. The CDR3 sequence: CSARVGVGYTF. The CDR3 DNA reads as TGCAGTGCTAGAGTAGGGGTCGGCTACACCTTC.